This T cell receptor beta chain stems from a study of blood T cell repertoires in COVID-19. About the research overall: The United States, Italy and Spain were the sources of the acute and convalescent COVID-19 samples. Sources were T cells, B-cell-depleted T cells, or PBMCs; the material itself was cDNA or gDNA.

A few counts support this clone. Authors' analysis steps: By means of reference gene primer amplification, nucleated cell counts were estimated. Sequenced by immunoSEQ multiplex PCR; TCRdb stores in-frame clones only, minus some. V, J and clone size were drawn from that table, and D and trimming were deduced from the DNA. The sample lists fewer than 120,000 clones; less than 85% were seen once. Germline lookup yields CDR1 GTSNPN and CDR2 SVGIG (reference sequence). The CDR3 runs to 13 residues. Trimming cost V 2 bases and J 5 bases, with 10 bases left between them. The chain recombines TRBV30 with TRBJ1-5, with D perhaps matching TRBD1 (5 bases). The sequencing sample was made of peripheral blood. The TCR was taken from an elderly woman with acute or convalescent COVID-19. The chain's CDR3 is CAWSPGLDQPQHF. The CDR3 DNA is TGTGCCTGGAGTCCAGGGTTAGATCAGCCCCAGCATTTT.